Below are 18 T cell receptor beta chains sequenced from a single sample in a study of blood T cell repertoires in COVID-19. Data came from immunoSEQ multiplex PCR; TCRdb stores just in-frame clones and leaves some out. The sample consists of hundreds of thousands of clones, 89% of them appearing once. Sequencing was performed on PBMCs or T cells enriched from blood (not recorded which). These receptor sequences come from a woman aged 30 to 39 who had recovered from COVID-19.

This clone was seen a handful of times. The rearrangement uses TRBV19 and TRBJ1-5, with D tentatively TRBD1 (6 bases). The germline V gene has CDR1 LNHDA and CDR2 SQIVND (reference sequence). CDR3 length equals 15 residues. V lost 1 base, J lost 6 bases, and 13 bases lay in between. CDR3 region: CASSIARGGFQPQHF. The DNA of the CDR3 is TGTGCCAGTAGTATAGCGAGAGGGGGTTTTCAGCCCCAGCATTTT.

This chain links TRBV28 with TRBJ2-1, with TRBD2 identical over 8 bases. J gave up 9 bases and V 6 bases, and 16 bases lay outside the gene matches. Germline V gives CDR1 MDHEN, CDR2 SYDVKM. The CDR3 is 16 amino acids. The CDR3 DNA sequence: TGTGCCAGCAGCCTCCTCGGGGCAGCGGGAGTGGGTGAGCAGTTCTTC. This sequence encodes CASSLLGAAGVGEQFF.

The V gene is TRBV7-2, the J gene TRBJ1-1, with TRBD1 as a possible D gene (6 bases). The CDR3 spans 16 residues. Germline V CDR1 and CDR2: SGHTA, FQGNSA. The germline V and J ends were trimmed by 4 bases and 0 bases, with 15 bases remaining between them. CDR3: CASSSIGRGMNTEAFF. The CDR3, as DNA: TGTGCCAGCAGCTCAATCGGCAGGGGTATGAACACTGAAGCTTTCTTT.

V is TRBV28 and J is TRBJ2-7; 9 bases align to TRBD1. The CDR3 is 16 amino acids. The junction had 12 bases not matched to a gene; V was cut back by 4 bases and J by 5 bases. CDR1 and CDR2 (germline): MDHEN, SYDVKM. The DNA for the CDR3 is TGTGCCAGCAGTTCACTACGAACCGGGACAGGGAACGAGCAGTACTTC. Its translation: CASSSLRTGTGNEQYF.

This clone has just a few counts. The chain links TRBV6-6 to TRBJ2-7; maybe TRBD2 (6 bases). The CDR3 has 12 residues. V was clipped by 6 bases and J by 3 bases, with 9 bases between them. In germline, CDR1 is MNHNY, CDR2 SVGAGI (reference sequence). The CDR3, as DNA: TGTGCCAGCAGAGCGGGCTACTACGAGCAGTACTTC. Translation gives CASRAGYYEQYF.

The chain combines TRBV4-2 with TRBJ2-1, with TRBD2 as a possible D gene (5 bases). Trimming shortened V by 3 bases and J by 6 bases, and 18 bases separated the two germline ends. The germline gives CDR1 LGHNA, CDR2 YNFKEQ. The CDR3 consists of 16 residues. CDR3 bases: TGTGCCAGCAGCCAGGGTGTAGGGCGGGCCGCCAATGAGCAGTTCTTC. Its translation is CASSQGVGRAANEQFF.

V usage is TRBV3-1 (or the pseudogene TRBV3-2) and J usage is TRBJ2-2; 8 bases are shared with TRBD1. The CDR3 extends over 14 amino acids. V lost 9 bases, J lost 6 bases, and 9 bases stayed unmatched. CDR1 and CDR2 from the germline V gene are LGHDT and YNNKEL (reference sequence). CDR3 DNA: TGTGCCAGTTACCAGGGGGCGGGATCCGGGGAGCTGTTTTTT. Translation gives CASYQGAGSGELFF.

The chain has TRBV25-1 and TRBJ2-2; 9 bases line up with TRBD2. The junction had 6 bases not matched to a gene; V was cut back by 1 base and J by 6 bases. Germline values: CDR1 MGHDK, CDR2 SYGVNS. This CDR3 is 16 amino acids long. The CDR3 region is CASSELAGVYAGELFF. The CDR3, as DNA: TGTGCCAGCAGTGAATTAGCGGGAGTATACGCCGGGGAGCTGTTTTTT.

V gene TRBV2 combines with J gene TRBJ2-1; 11 positions agree with TRBD2. Germline V gene data show CDR1 as SNHLY and CDR2 as FYNNEI. The CDR3 length is 20 residues. V gave up 3 bases and J gave up 7 bases; unmatched junction bases: 20. In DNA form, the CDR3 reads TGTGCCAGCAGTGATGAGTGGATACTAGCGGGAGTGATCCTTTATAATGAGCAGTTCTTC. This gives the protein CASSDEWILAGVILYNEQFF.

The chain couples TRBV2 to TRBJ2-1; D ambiguous. Trimming pared 4 bases from V and 3 bases from J, leaving 16 bases between. CDR1 and CDR2 from the germline V gene are SNHLY and FYNNEI. The CDR3 totals 16 residues. The CDR3 sequence: CASSVAPEPLYNEQFF. The CDR3 bases are TGTGCCAGCAGTGTAGCCCCCGAGCCCCTCTACAATGAGCAGTTCTTC.

V usage is TRBV18 and J usage is TRBJ2-3; D not resolved. Trimming stripped 6 bases from V and 2 bases from J, with 15 bases between. The CDR3 runs to 15 residues. The germline CDR1 and CDR2 sequences are KGHSH and LQKENI. The CDR3, as DNA: TGTGCCAGCTCCCCGTCAGGCCCGGACACAGATACGCAGTATTTT. Protein: CASSPSGPDTDTQYF.

This chain connects TRBV5-1 to TRBJ1-1, with a tentative D call TRBD1 (5 bases). There are 14 residues in the CDR3. The V and J ends lost 6 bases and 2 bases respectively, with 14 bases between them. Germline lookup yields CDR1 SGHRS and CDR2 YFSETQ. The CDR3 nucleotides read TGCGCCAGCAAGGAAGGGGCCGCAAACACTGAAGCTTTCTTT. Protein: CASKEGAANTEAFF. The complete variable domain, with remaining parts taken from reference TRBV5-1 and TRBJ1-1, reads KAGVTQTPRYLIKTRGQQVTLSCSPISGHRSVSWYQQTPGQGLQFLFEYFSETQRNKGNFPGRFSGRQFSNSRSEMNVSTLELGDSALYLCASKEGAANTEAFFGQGTRLTVV.

The chain carries TRBV13 and TRBJ2-7; TRBD2 might be the D (6 bases). The CDR3 runs to 18 residues. CDR1 PRHDT and CDR2 FYEKMQ come from the germline V gene (reference sequence). V lost 1 base, J lost 9 bases, and 28 bases lay in between. The chain's CDR3 is CASSLETARTGLPTWQYF. The CDR3 DNA reads as TGTGCCAGCAGCTTAGAAACAGCCCGAACGGGACTTCCTACGTGGCAGTACTTC.

V usage is TRBV4-1 and J usage is TRBJ2-3; 8 bases match TRBD2. The CDR3 runs 16 residues. V was pared by 8 bases and J by 0 bases, with 10 bases of the junction left unmatched. The V gene's germline CDR1 is MGHRA and CDR2 YSYEKL. The chain's CDR3 is CASSDNSGTSTDTQYF. CDR3 bases: TGCGCCAGCTCGGACAATAGCGGGACAAGCACAGATACGCAGTATTTT.

The V call is TRBV2, the J call TRBJ2-3; 11 bases match TRBD2. J lost 3 bases, V lost 3 bases, and 5 bases had no gene match. The CDR3 loop spans 16 amino acids. Germline loops: CDR1 SNHLY, CDR2 FYNNEI. The CDR3 loop reads CASSEAASGRTDTQYF. CDR3 sequence (DNA): TGTGCCAGCAGTGAGGCGGCTAGCGGGAGGACAGATACGCAGTATTTT.

The gene calls are TRBV7-2 and TRBJ2-1; TRBD2 matches at 9 bases. Germline trimming cut 5 bases from V and 7 bases from J; bases unmatched to any gene: 12. This CDR3 has 16 amino acids. Germline V CDR1 and CDR2: SGHTA, FQGNSA. The CDR3 coding sequence is TGTGCCAGCAGCCCAAAGGGACTAGCAAGAGGAAATGAGCAGTTCTTC. Protein product: CASSPKGLARGNEQFF.

The V call is TRBV4-3, the J call TRBJ1-2; 7 nucleotides align to TRBD1. V shed 4 bases, J shed 3 bases, and the junction held 8 bases outside the gene matches. CDR1 and CDR2 (germline): LGHNA, YSLEER. This CDR3 region has 15 residues. The CDR3 spells CASSRNQGVYYGYTF. In DNA form, the CDR3 reads TGCGCCAGCAGCCGCAACCAGGGGGTATACTATGGCTACACCTTC.

The chain couples TRBV19 to TRBJ2-7; the D gene is possibly TRBD2 (6 bases). Germline loops: CDR1 LNHDA, CDR2 SQIVND (reference sequence). Deletions cut 10 bases from V and 6 bases from J, with 19 bases between. The CDR3 is 13 residues long. This chain's CDR3 is CATLATSTGEQYF. In DNA, the CDR3 is TGTGCCACCCTCGCTACTAGCACCGGCGAGCAGTACTTC.